These 6 T cell receptor beta chains were all obtained from the same sample, sequenced in a study of OX40 agonist ivuxolimab in advanced cancers. This table comes from immunoSEQ multiplex PCR, and its TCRdb copy is limited to in-frame clones, with some not included. This sample yields around 64,000 clones, of which roughly nine tenths are seen a single time; approximately 1.3% belongs to the top ten. The sample was CD4+ or CD8+ T cells sorted from blood, taken in a trial of the OX40 agonist ivuxolimab. These receptor sequences come from an adult with an advanced solid tumor such as melanoma, head and neck, liver or kidney cancer.

This clone was counted once. The chain uses TRBV6-6 and TRBJ2-5; D might be TRBD1 or TRBD2, each matching 7 bases. CDR1 is MNHNY, CDR2 SVGAGI, per germline (reference sequence). The V and J ends lost 2 bases and 0 bases respectively, with 10 bases between them. This CDR3 is 15 amino acids long. CDR3: CASSYQGGYQETQYF. The CDR3 DNA reads TGTGCCAGCAGTTACCAGGGGGGGTACCAAGAGACCCAGTACTTC.

This sequence joins TRBV2 and TRBJ1-4; D is perhaps TRBD1 (6 bases). The V end lost 3 bases, the J end lost 9 bases, and 14 bases lay between the germline ends. Per the germline V gene, CDR1 is SNHLY and CDR2 is FYNNEI. This CDR3 comprises 14 residues. The CDR3 protein is CASSEGGALKKLFF. The CDR3, as DNA: TGTGCCAGCAGTGAGGGGGGGGCGCTGAAAAAACTGTTTTTT. The full variable domain, with the rest looked up from reference TRBV2 and TRBJ1-4, is EPEVTQTPSHQVTQMGQEVILRCVPISNHLYFYWYRQILGQKVEFLVSFYNNEISEKSEIFDDQFSVERPDGSNFTLKIRSTKLEDSAMYFCASSEGGALKKLFFGSGTQLSVL.

The CDR3 region has the DNA TGTGCCAGTTCGCTTCTAGGGGACCCCTACAATGAGCAGTTCTTC. This sequence encodes CASSLLGDPYNEQFF. The chain has TRBV19 and TRBJ2-1; D could derive from TRBD1 or TRBD2 (5 bases each). The CDR3 length is 15 residues. Germline V lookup: CDR1 LNHDA, CDR2 SQIVND (reference sequence). V lost 8 bases and J lost 2, with 16 bases in between.

The CDR3 is CASSRLDSFSYNEQFF. CDR3 coding DNA: TGTGCCAGCAGCAGACTCGACAGCTTCTCCTACAATGAGCAGTTCTTC. The chain is built from TRBV21-1 and TRBJ2-1; the tabulated D call, TRBD1, remains unverified against the DNA. TRBV21-1 is described as a pseudogene. The CDR3 contains 16 residues.

This clone was found once. The J gene is TRBJ2-3, the V gene TRBV14; perhaps TRBD1 as D (6 bases). Trimming left V 2 bases short and J 7 bases short, with 16 bases between. CDR3 size: 15 residues. Germline CDR1 SGHDN, CDR2 FVKESK. The CDR3 DNA reads TGTGCCAGCAGCCAACCAGGGGACGACACGAATACGCAGTATTTT. Protein sequence: CASSQPGDDTNTQYF.

This clone was picked up one time. This chain joins TRBV14 and TRBJ2-5; the match to TRBD2 covers 13 bases. V gave up 4 bases and J gave up 5 bases; unmatched junction bases: 7. CDR3 length equals 16 residues. Germline V CDR1 and CDR2: SGHDN, FVKESK. CDR3 sequence (DNA): TGTGCCAGCAGCCCTCGACTAGCGGGGGGCGGGGAGACCCAGTACTTC. Its protein product is CASSPRLAGGGETQYF.